This T cell receptor (beta chain) was identified in a study of T cell changes during pregnancy in multiple sclerosis. The protocol was immunoSEQ multiplex PCR, while the TCRdb copy is restricted to in-frame clones and leaves out a portion. The profile shows around 40,000 clones, nearly 90% of them singletons. This CDR3 contains 13 residues. Germline values: CDR1 SSHAT, CDR2 FNYEAQ (reference sequence). On this clone itself: One end of the junction fails to match germline, which may point to a read error.

Sequencing used CD4+ T cells from peripheral blood mononuclear cells, obtained in the first trimester of pregnancy. The sequence came from a female donor with multiple sclerosis, enrolled in a pregnancy study. This rearrangement joins TRBV7-7 to TRBJ2-7; D gene uncertain. Here the CDR3 DNA reads TGTGCTAGCAGCTTAGATCGAGCCTACGAGCAGTACTTC. Residues: CASSLDRAYEQYF.